Following are 23 T cell receptor beta chains from one sample sequenced in a study of blood T cell repertoires in COVID-19 (TCRdb year 2020). The library was generated by the immunoSEQ multiplex PCR assay. TCRdb mirrors the immuneACCESS table, restricted to in-frame sequences. Some clones are absent from its copies; in checked studies, under half trace to an unresolved V gene, and the reason for the others is unknown. A total of about 290,000 clones appear in this sample, around 86% of them only once. The ten most abundant clones make up 1.7% of the sample. Sample: PBMCs or T cells enriched from blood (not recorded which). The source of these receptors is a middle-aged woman who had recovered from COVID-19.

The chain recombines TRBV7-2 with TRBJ1-2, with TRBD1 matching 7 bases. The CDR3 length is 14 residues. The V gene's germline CDR1 is SGHTA and CDR2 FQGNSA. V lost 1 base to trimming and J lost 7 bases; unmatched junction nucleotides: 6. CDR3 in amino acids: CASSLDTGAGGYTF. The CDR3 DNA sequence: TGTGCCAGCAGCTTAGACACAGGGGCTGGTGGCTACACCTTC.

The CDR3 is CASSDPGRGVHTEAFF. The CDR3 nucleotides read TGCGCCAGCAGTGACCCGGGACGGGGGGTACACACTGAAGCTTTCTTT. V and J are TRBV10-2 and TRBJ1-1, with D perhaps TRBD1 (5 bases). Germline lookup yields CDR1 WSHSY and CDR2 SAAADI. The CDR3 consists of 16 residues. V lost 3 bases, J lost 3 bases, and 17 bases lay in between.

The genes are TRBV7-9 and TRBJ2-3; D gene ambiguous. From germline, CDR1 is SEHNR and CDR2 FQNEAQ (reference sequence). The CDR3 runs 14 residues. Deletions cut 1 base from V and 0 bases from J, with 5 bases between. As DNA, the CDR3 is TGTGCCAGCAGCTTAGGGCTTAGCACAGATACGCAGTATTTT. Protein product: CASSLGLSTDTQYF.

The genes are TRBV3-1 (or the pseudogene TRBV3-2) and TRBJ2-3; 11 nucleotides match TRBD2. The germline CDR1 and CDR2 sequences are LGHDT and YNNKEL (reference sequence). V was pared by 4 bases and J by 6 bases, with 9 bases of the junction left unmatched. This CDR3 is 16 amino acids long. The CDR3 is CASSPGTSGVRDTQYF. The CDR3 bases are TGTGCCAGCAGCCCCGGGACTAGCGGCGTTCGTGATACGCAGTATTTT.

This chain joins TRBV10-2 and TRBJ1-4, with 9 bases identical to TRBD1. The CDR3 has 14 amino acids. Germline CDR1 WSHSY, CDR2 SAAADI. With 6 bases clipped from V and 8 bases from J, the junction kept 7 bases outside the gene matches. In DNA form, the CDR3 reads TGCGCCAGCAGCCAAGGACAGGGGTGGGAAAAACTGTTTTTT. Translated: CASSQGQGWEKLFF.

The chain recombines TRBV2 with TRBJ1-3; maybe TRBD1 (5 bases). V was cut by 7 bases and J by 6 bases, with 16 bases left in between. Germline CDR1 and CDR2: SNHLY and FYNNEI. This CDR3 is built from 14 residues. The CDR3 region is CASKDKGYLNTIYF. CDR3 nucleotide sequence: TGTGCCAGCAAAGATAAGGGGTACCTAAACACCATATATTTT.

The chain recombines TRBV5-8 with TRBJ1-5; no definite D call. The germline CDR1 and CDR2 sequences are SGHTS and YDEGEE. The V end was cut by 0 bases, the J end by 5 bases, with 18 bases between. The CDR3 spans 17 residues. CDR3 coding DNA: TGTGCCAGCAGCTTGGGGCAGGTGCTATCAGTGCATCAGCCCCAGCATTTT. This sequence encodes CASSLGQVLSVHQPQHF.

The chain joins TRBV7-2 to TRBJ1-1; no firm D call. This CDR3 has 15 residues. V lost 0 bases, J lost 1 base, and 9 bases lay in between. Germline CDR1 is SGHTA and CDR2 is FQGNSA. Here the CDR3 reads CASSLAGETNTEAFF. The CDR3 coding sequence is TGTGCCAGCAGCTTAGCAGGAGAGACGAACACTGAAGCTTTCTTT. Filled out from reference TRBV7-2 and TRBJ1-1, the complete variable domain reads GAGVSQSPSNKVTEKGKDVELRCDPISGHTALYWYRQSLGQGLEFLIYFQGNSAPDKSGLPSDRFSAERTGGSVSTLTIQRTQQEDSAVYLCASSLAGETNTEAFFGQGTRLTVV.

The chain carries TRBV4-3 and TRBJ1-1, with a tentative D call TRBD1 (5 bases). The ends were cut back, 2 bases at V and 5 bases at J, with 18 bases in the middle. Germline V gene sequence: CDR1 LGHNA, CDR2 YSLEER. The CDR3 consists of 16 residues. CDR3 nucleotide sequence: TGCGCCAGCAGCCAATCACTGCTCCGGGGGGGAACTGAAGCTTTCTTT. Amino acids: CASSQSLLRGGTEAFF.

The V call is TRBV5-8, the J call TRBJ1-1; a possible D gene is TRBD1 (5 bases). Deletions cut 4 bases from V and 0 bases from J, with 19 bases between. CDR1 and CDR2 (germline): SGHTS, YDEGEE. The length of the CDR3 is 17 residues. CDR3 DNA: TGTGCCAGCAGCGACAGTAGCGGGCCTTTTATGAACACTGAAGCTTTCTTT. Translation: CASSDSSGPFMNTEAFF.

The rearrangement links TRBV14 to TRBJ1-3; a possible D gene is TRBD1 (6 bases). Germline V gene data show CDR1 as SGHDN and CDR2 as FVKESK. Trimming left V 5 bases short and J 10 bases short, with 12 bases between. The CDR3 has 12 residues. The CDR3 sequence is CASSSQRGTIYF. CDR3 sequence (DNA): TGTGCCAGCAGCTCCCAGAGGGGGACCATATATTTT. The full variable domain, with the rest looked up from reference TRBV14 and TRBJ1-3, is EAGVTQFPSHSVIEKGQTVTLRCDPISGHDNLYWYRRVMGKEIKFLLHFVKESKQDESGMPNNRFLAERTGGTYSTLKVQPAELEDSGVYFCASSSQRGTIYFGEGSWLTVV.

The chain uses TRBV5-4 and TRBJ1-2, with a possible D match to TRBD1 (6 bases). The V gene lost 1 base and the J gene lost 7 bases, with 14 bases spanning the gap. The CDR3 totals 14 residues. The germline V gene has CDR1 SGHNT and CDR2 YYREEE (reference sequence). The CDR3 nucleotides are TGTGCCAGCAGCTTGCAGGGGAGAATGGGTGGCTACACCTTC. It codes for CASSLQGRMGGYTF.

The V and J genes are TRBV3-1 (or the pseudogene TRBV3-2) and TRBJ2-5; TRBD2 matches 7 bases. The germline CDR1 and CDR2 sequences are LGHDT and YNNKEL (reference sequence). The CDR3 runs to 14 residues. Trimming cost V 0 bases and J 7 bases; bases outside gene matches: 5. DNA of the CDR3: TGTGCCAGCAGCCAAGATGGCAGGGAGGGGACCCAGTACTTC. Encoded protein: CASSQDGREGTQYF.

The chain has TRBV5-1 and TRBJ1-1; a weak D match, TRBD1 (6 bases). CDR3 length: 14 amino acids. Germline CDR1 is SGHRS and CDR2 is YFSETQ. Trimming pared 1 base from V and 4 bases from J, leaving 11 bases between. The CDR3 loop is CASSLKGGSTEAFF. Written as DNA, the CDR3 is TGCGCCAGCAGCTTGAAAGGGGGAAGCACTGAAGCTTTCTTT.

This clone is a singleton in its sample. The chain joins TRBV30 to TRBJ1-4, with 8 bases aligning to TRBD1. The CDR3 is made up of 14 amino acids. Trimming at V came to 3 bases and at J to 8 bases, leaving 8 bases not matched to a gene. From germline, CDR1 is GTSNPN and CDR2 SVGIG (reference sequence). This CDR3 reads CAWSRTGSREKLFF. DNA for the CDR3: TGTGCCTGGAGCCGGACAGGGAGTCGCGAAAAACTGTTTTTT.

The DNA for the CDR3 is TGTGCCAGTAGTACCCGGGGGAGGGCTCAAGAGACCCAGTACTTC. This gives the protein CASSTRGRAQETQYF. The chain couples TRBV19 to TRBJ2-5; 7 bases map to TRBD2. The CDR3 contains 15 residues. Trimming cost V 4 bases and J 2 bases; bases outside gene matches: 7. The germline V gene has CDR1 LNHDA and CDR2 SQIVND (reference sequence).

The rearrangement uses TRBV19 and TRBJ1-5, with a weak D call TRBD1 (5 bases). Trimming pared 2 bases from V and 5 bases from J, leaving 10 bases between. From germline, CDR1 is LNHDA and CDR2 SQIVND (reference sequence). The CDR3 covers 14 residues. The DNA for the CDR3 is TGTGCCAGTAGTATACGGGGGACGGATCAGCCCCAGCATTTT. Its translation is CASSIRGTDQPQHF. Supplemented by reference TRBV19 and TRBJ1-5, the full variable domain reads DGGITQSPKYLFRKEGQNVTLSCEQNLNHDAMYWYRQDPGQGLRLIYYSQIVNDFQKGDIAEGYSVSREKKESFPLTVTSAQKNPTAFYLCASSIRGTDQPQHFGDGTRLSIL.

This chain links TRBV5-5 with TRBJ1-1, with unresolved D. The CDR3 runs to 14 residues. The V end lost 0 bases, the J end lost 6 bases, and 12 bases lay between the germline ends. Germline CDR1 reads SGHKS; CDR2 reads YYEKEE (reference sequence). The CDR3 coding sequence is TGTGCCAGCAGCTTGGAGGAGATGAGCTCTGAAGCTTTCTTT. It yields the protein CASSLEEMSSEAFF.

This clone was picked up a small number of times. The chain is built from TRBV5-1 and TRBJ1-2; tentative D call: TRBD1 (5 bases). V gave up 4 bases and J gave up 2 bases, with 12 bases separating them. The CDR3 length is 14 residues. In germline, CDR1 is SGHRS, CDR2 YFSETQ. CDR3 nucleotide sequence: TGCGCCAGCAGCGAGGGAGGGGCGAACTATGGCTACACCTTC. This gives the protein CASSEGGANYGYTF.

The chain combines TRBV19 with TRBJ1-1, with D possibly being TRBD1 (5 bases). The CDR3 runs 11 residues. V was shortened by 2 bases and J by 9 bases, with 7 bases between the two germline ends. CDR1 LNHDA and CDR2 SQIVND come from the germline V gene (reference sequence). CDR3 nucleotides: TGTGCCAGTAGTATAACGGACAAAGCTTTCTTT. It codes for CASSITDKAFF. Complete variable domain (other parts from reference TRBV19 and TRBJ1-1): DGGITQSPKYLFRKEGQNVTLSCEQNLNHDAMYWYRQDPGQGLRLIYYSQIVNDFQKGDIAEGYSVSREKKESFPLTVTSAQKNPTAFYLCASSITDKAFFGQGTRLTVV.

The chain joins TRBV15 to TRBJ1-4; D is undetermined. This CDR3 contains 11 residues. Germline assignment: CDR1 LNHNV and CDR2 YYDKDF (reference sequence). The V and J ends lost 8 bases and 7 bases respectively, with 8 bases between them. CDR3 sequence reads: CATRTGEKLFF. For the CDR3, the DNA is TGTGCCACCCGGACTGGTGAAAAACTGTTTTTT.

This chain links TRBV24-1 with TRBJ2-3, with D unclear. The CDR3 extends over 13 amino acids. Looked up from germline, CDR1 is KGHDR and CDR2 is SFDVKD. Trimming took 2 bases from V and 1 from J, leaving 3 bases between them. For the CDR3, the DNA is TGTGCCACCAGTGATTCTCGCACAGATACGCAGTATTTT. It yields the protein CATSDSRTDTQYF.

J is TRBJ1-6 and V is TRBV5-5; the match to TRBD1 covers 8 bases. Germline trimming cut 3 bases from V and 2 bases from J; bases unmatched to any gene: 4. This CDR3 spans 16 amino acids. Germline-derived CDR1 and CDR2 are SGHKS and YYEKEE (reference sequence). The CDR3 DNA reads as TGTGCCAGCAGCTCACAGGGGGGTACCTATAATTCACCCCTCCACTTT. Protein product: CASSSQGGTYNSPLHF. The full variable domain, completed using reference TRBV5-5 and TRBJ1-6, is DAGVTQSPTHLIKTRGQQVTLRCSPISGHKSVSWYQQVLGQGPQFIFQYYEKEERGRGNFPDRFSARQFPNYSSELNVNALLLGDSALYLCASSSQGGTYNSPLHFGNGTRLTVT.